The clone carrying this T cell receptor (beta chain) was recorded once. The antigen is undetermined. This sample was included in a study of post-analysis software for immune sequencing data. Study as a whole: Patients had relapsing-remitting, secondary progressive or progressive-relapsing multiple sclerosis; some lacked subtype.

Findings and limits, study-wide: Patients carried four or five TRBV segments more frequently than controls did, and TRBV5-6, TRBV5-1 and TRBV20-1 were among them. Samples from a shared batch, those prepared together, strongly co-clustered by F measure. In multiple sclerosis, normalized Chao1 diversity was significantly below that of controls.

cDNA libraries for TCR beta contained unique molecular identifiers. TCRdb processed the PCR reads anew with MiXCR; each CDR3 protein has one entry. The table records about 760,000 distinct CDR3 sequences, about 27% of them present only once. The CDR3 is 16 residues long. Germline lookup yields CDR1 DFQATT and CDR2 SNEGSKA (reference sequence). Between the trimmed V and J ends, which lost 6 bases and 2 bases, there was a span of 17 bases. The clonotype was recovered from a girl aged 10-17 years with multiple sclerosis. Sequencing was carried out using blood. The V gene is TRBV20-1, the J gene TRBJ1-6; maybe TRBD1 (5 bases). DNA of the CDR3: TGCAGTGCCGAGATTTCCGGGGCCCCCTATAATTCACCCCTCCACTTT. It codes for CSAEISGAPYNSPLHF.